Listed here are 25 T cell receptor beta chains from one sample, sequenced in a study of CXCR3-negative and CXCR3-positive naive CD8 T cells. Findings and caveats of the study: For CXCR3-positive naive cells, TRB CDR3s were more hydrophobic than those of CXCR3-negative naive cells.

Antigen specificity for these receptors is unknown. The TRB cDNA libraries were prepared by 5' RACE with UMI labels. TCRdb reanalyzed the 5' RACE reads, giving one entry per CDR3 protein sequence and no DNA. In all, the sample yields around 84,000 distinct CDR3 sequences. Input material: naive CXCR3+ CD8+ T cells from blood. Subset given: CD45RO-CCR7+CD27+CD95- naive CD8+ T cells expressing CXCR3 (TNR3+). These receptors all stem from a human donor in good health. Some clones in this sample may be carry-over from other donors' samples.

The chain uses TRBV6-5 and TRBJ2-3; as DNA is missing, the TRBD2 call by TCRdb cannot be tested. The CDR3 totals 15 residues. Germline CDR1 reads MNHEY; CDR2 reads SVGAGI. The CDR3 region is CASRGLAGGTDTQYF.

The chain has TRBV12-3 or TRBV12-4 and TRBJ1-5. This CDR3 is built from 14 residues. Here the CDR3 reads CASSFGGMNQPQHF.

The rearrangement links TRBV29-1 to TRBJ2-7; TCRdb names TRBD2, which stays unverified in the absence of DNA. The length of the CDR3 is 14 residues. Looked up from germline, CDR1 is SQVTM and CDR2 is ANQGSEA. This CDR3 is CSVEGLGGDYEQYF.

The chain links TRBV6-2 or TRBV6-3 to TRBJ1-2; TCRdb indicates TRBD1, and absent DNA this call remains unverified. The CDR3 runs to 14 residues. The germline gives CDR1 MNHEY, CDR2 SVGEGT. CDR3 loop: CASTEPGSDYGYTF.

This CDR3 reads CASSLGLAGGMYNEQFF. V and J are TRBV7-3 and TRBJ2-1; the D gene TCRdb calls, TRBD2, cannot be checked with no DNA. The CDR3 loop spans 17 amino acids. From germline, CDR1 is SGHTA and CDR2 FQGTGA.

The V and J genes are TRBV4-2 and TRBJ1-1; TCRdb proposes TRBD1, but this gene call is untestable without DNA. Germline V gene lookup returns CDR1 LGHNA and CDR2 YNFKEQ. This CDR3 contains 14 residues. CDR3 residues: CPSSQEGGNTEAFF.

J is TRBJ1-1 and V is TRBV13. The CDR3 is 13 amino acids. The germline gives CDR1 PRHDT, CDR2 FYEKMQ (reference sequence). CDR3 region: CASSLNTIAEAFF.

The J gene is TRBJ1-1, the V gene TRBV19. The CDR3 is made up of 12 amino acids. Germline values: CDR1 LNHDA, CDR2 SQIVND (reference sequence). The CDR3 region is CASRQGGTEASF.

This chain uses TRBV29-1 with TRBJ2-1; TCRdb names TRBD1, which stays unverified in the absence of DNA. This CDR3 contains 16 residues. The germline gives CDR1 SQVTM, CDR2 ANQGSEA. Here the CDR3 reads CSVTGSRGAGSYEQFF.

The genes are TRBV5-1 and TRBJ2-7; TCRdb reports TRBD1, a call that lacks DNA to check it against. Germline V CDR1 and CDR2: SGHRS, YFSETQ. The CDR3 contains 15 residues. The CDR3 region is CASSLGVGQGYEQYF. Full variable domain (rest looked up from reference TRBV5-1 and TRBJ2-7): KAGVTQTPRYLIKTRGQQVTLSCSPISGHRSVSWYQQTPGQGLQFLFEYFSETQRNKGNFPGRFSGRQFSNSRSEMNVSTLELGDSALYLCASSLGVGQGYEQYFGPGTRLTVT.

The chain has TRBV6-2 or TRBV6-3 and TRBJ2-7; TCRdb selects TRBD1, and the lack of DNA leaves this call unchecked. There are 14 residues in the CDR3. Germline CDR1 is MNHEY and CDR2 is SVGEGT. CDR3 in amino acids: CASTRTLSTYEQYF.

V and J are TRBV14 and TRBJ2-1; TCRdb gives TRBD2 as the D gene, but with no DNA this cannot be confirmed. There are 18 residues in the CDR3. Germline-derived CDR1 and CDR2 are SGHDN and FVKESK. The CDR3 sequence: CASSQSQWGTSGSDEQFF.

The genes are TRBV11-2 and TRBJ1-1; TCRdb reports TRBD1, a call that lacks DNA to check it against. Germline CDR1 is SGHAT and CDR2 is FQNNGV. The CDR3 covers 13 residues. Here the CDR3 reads CASSWTPITEAFF.

The CDR3 loop is CSARDPEGGGYTF. The chain recombines TRBV20-1 with TRBJ1-2. Per germline, CDR1 DFQATT and CDR2 SNEGSKA (reference sequence). This CDR3 is built from 13 residues.

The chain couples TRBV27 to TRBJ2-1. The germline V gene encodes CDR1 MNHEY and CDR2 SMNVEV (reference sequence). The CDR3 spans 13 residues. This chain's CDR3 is CASGSVVIAEQFF.

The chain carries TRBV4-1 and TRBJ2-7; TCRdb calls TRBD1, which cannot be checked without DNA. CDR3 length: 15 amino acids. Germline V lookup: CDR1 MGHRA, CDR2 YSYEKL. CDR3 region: CASSQEAVGGYEQYF.

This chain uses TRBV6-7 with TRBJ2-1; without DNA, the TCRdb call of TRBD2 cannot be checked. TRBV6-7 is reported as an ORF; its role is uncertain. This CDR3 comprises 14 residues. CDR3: CATRLRGLRNEQFF.

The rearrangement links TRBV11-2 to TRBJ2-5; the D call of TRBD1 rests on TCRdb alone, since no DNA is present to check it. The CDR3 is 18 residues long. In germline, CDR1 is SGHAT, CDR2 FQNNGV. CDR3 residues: CASSLPGGQALYQETQYF.

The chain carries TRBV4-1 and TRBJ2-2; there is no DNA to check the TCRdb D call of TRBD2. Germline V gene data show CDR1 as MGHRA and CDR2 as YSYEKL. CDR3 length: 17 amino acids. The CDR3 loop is CASSQRTDLYNTGELFF.

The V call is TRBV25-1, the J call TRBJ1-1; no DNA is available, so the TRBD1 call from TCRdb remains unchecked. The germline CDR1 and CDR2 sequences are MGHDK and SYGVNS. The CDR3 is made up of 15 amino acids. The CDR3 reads CASSSPRGMNTEAFF.

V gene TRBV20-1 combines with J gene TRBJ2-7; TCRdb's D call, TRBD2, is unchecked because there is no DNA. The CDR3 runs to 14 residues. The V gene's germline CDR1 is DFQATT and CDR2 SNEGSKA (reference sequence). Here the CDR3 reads CSARGTTNSYEQYF.

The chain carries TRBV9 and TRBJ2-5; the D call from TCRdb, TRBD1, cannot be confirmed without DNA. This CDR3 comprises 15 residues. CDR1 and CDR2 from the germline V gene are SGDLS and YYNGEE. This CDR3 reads CASSTQRDTQETQYF.

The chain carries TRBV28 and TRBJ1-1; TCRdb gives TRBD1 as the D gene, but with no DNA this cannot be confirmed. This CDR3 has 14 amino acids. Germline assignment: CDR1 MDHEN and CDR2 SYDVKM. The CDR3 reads CASSRDGGDTEAFF.

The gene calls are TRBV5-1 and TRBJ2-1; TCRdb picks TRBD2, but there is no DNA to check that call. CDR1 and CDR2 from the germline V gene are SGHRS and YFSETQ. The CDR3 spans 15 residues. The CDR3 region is CASSWRLRGDYEQFF.

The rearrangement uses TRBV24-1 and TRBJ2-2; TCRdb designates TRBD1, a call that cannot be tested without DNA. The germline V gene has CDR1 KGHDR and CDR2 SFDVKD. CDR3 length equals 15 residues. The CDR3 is CATSSGTENTGELFF.